This TCR beta chain was found in a study of cytomegalovirus exposure and HLA in healthy donors. Study-wide results and caveats: Association of a missense DCLRE1C variant with TCR beta V- and J-gene trimming was reported in a later analysis. Roughly uniform depth of sequencing across donors was assumed in presence/absence analyses.

60 Vbeta and 13 Jbeta primers were used in PCR. The method was immunoSEQ multiplex PCR; TCRdb's version includes in-frame clones alone and lacks a portion of them. The repertoire consists of about 120,000 clones, with 70% to 80% occurring once and the leading ten covering 4.5% to 5%. Of note for this clone: Its antigen is currently unknown.

This TCR derives from a man aged 50 to 59 in good health and CMV-seropositive. Material for sequencing was PBMCs.

DNA of the CDR3: TGTGCCTGGAGGGGGACTAGCGGGAGAGGTGAGCAGTACTTC. Translated, it gives CAWRGTSGRGEQYF. This chain joins TRBV30 and TRBJ2-7, with TRBD2 matching over 14 bases. The CDR3 consists of 14 residues. V gave up 3 bases and J gave up 7 bases; unmatched junction bases: 5. Germline CDR1 GTSNPN, CDR2 SVGIG (reference sequence).